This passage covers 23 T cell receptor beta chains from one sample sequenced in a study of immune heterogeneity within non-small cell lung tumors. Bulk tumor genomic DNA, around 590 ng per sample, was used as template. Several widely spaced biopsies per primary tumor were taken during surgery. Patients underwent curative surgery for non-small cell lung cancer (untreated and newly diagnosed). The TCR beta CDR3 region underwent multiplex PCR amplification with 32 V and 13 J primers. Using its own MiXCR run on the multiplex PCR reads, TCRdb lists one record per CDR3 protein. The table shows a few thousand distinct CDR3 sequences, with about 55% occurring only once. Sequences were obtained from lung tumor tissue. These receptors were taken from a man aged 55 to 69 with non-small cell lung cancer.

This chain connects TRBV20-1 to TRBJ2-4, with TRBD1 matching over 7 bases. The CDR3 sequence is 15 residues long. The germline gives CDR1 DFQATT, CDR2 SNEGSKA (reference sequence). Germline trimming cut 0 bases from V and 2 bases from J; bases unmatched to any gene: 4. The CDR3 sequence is CSARETGTTKNIQYF. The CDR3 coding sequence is TGCAGTGCTAGAGAGACAGGGACAACCAAAAACATTCAGTACTTC.

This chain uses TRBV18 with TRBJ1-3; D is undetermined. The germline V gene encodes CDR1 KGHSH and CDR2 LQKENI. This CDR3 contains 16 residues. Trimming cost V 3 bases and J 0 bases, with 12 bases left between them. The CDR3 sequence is CASSPGRITSGNTIYF. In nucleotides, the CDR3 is TGTGCCAGCTCACCCGGTAGAATAACCTCTGGAAACACCATATATTTT.

The CDR3 sequence is CASSYGDRGPVGELFF. Written as DNA, the CDR3 is TGTGCCAGCAGTTATGGGGACAGGGGGCCGGTCGGGGAGCTGTTTTTT. The rearrangement uses TRBV6-9 and TRBJ2-2; 12 bases match TRBD1. With 2 bases clipped from V and 7 bases from J, the junction kept 5 bases outside the gene matches. This CDR3 contains 16 residues. Germline V CDR1 and CDR2: MNHGY, SVAAGI.

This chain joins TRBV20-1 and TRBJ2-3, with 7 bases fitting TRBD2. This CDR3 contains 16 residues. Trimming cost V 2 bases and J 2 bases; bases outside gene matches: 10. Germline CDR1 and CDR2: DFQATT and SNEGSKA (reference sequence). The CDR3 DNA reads TGCAGTGCTAGACGGGAACGAGCGGGACCCACAGATACGCAGTATTTT. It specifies CSARRERAGPTDTQYF.

This chain's CDR3 is CASSLRSGRIDEQYF. The CDR3 DNA sequence: TGTGCCAGCAGCTTAAGGAGCGGGAGGATCGACGAGCAGTACTTC. The rearrangement joins TRBV11-3 to TRBJ2-7, with 9 bases fitting TRBD2. The germline V gene has CDR1 SGHNT and CDR2 YENEEA. The CDR3 spans 15 residues. J was trimmed by 5 bases and V by 2 bases; bases with no gene match: 7.

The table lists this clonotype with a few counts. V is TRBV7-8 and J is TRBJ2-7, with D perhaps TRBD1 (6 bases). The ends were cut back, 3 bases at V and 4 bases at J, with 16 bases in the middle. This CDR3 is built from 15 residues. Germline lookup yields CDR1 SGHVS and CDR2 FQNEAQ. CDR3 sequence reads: CASSLGAAGLYEQYF. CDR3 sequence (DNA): TGTGCCAGCAGCTTGGGGGCTGCCGGATTGTACGAGCAGTACTTC.

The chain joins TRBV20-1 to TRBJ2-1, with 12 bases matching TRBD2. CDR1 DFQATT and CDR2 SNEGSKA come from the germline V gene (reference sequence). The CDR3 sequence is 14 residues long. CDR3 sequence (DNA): TGCAGCTCACCTCTAGCGGGAGGGTCCGATGAGCAGTTCTTC. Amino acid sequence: CSSPLAGGSDEQFF.

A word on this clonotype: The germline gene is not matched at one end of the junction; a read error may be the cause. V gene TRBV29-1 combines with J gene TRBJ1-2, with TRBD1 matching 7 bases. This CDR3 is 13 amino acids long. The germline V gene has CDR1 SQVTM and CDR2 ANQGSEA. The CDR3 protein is CSVEGGFNYGYTF. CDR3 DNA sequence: TGCAGCGTCGAAGGGGGCTTTAACTATGGCTACACCTTC.

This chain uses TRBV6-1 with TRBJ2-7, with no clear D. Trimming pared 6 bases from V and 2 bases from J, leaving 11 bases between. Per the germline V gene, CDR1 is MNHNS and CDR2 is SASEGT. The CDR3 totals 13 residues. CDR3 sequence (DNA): TGTGCCAGCAGACCGGGCGTTACCTACGAGCAGTACTTC. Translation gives CASRPGVTYEQYF.

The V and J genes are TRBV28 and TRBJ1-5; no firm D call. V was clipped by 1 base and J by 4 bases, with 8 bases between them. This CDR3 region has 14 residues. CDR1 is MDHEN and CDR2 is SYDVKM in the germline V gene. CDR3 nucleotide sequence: TGTGCCAGCAGTTTATTGGTTAGGAATCAGCCCCAGCATTTT. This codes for CASSLLVRNQPQHF.

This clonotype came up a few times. The CDR3 loop reads CSARAPTNHEQYF. CDR3 coding DNA: TGCAGTGCTAGAGCTCCTACGAACCACGAGCAGTACTTC. The genes are TRBV20-1 and TRBJ2-7; D is undetermined. In germline, CDR1 is DFQATT, CDR2 SNEGSKA (reference sequence). V shed 1 base and J shed 5 bases, with 12 bases lying between them. The CDR3 is 13 residues long.

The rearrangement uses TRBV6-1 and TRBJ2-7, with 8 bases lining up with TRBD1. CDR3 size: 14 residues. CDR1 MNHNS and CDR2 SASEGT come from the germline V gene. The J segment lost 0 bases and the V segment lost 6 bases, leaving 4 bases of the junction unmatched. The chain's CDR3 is CASSPQGVSYEQYF. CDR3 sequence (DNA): TGTGCCAGCAGCCCACAGGGGGTCTCCTACGAGCAGTACTTC.

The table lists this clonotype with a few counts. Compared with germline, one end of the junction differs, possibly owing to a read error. This chain's CDR3 is CASSWDRGTGELFF. The CDR3 coding sequence is TGTGCTAGCAGCTGGGACAGGGGGACCGGGGAGCTGTTTTTT. The chain couples TRBV7-7 to TRBJ2-2, with TRBD1 matching over 11 bases. The germline V gene encodes CDR1 SSHAT and CDR2 FNYEAQ (reference sequence). CDR3 length equals 14 residues. Full variable domain (missing parts from reference TRBV7-7 and TRBJ2-2): GAGVSQSPRYKVTKRGQDVTLRCDPISSHATLYWYQQALGQGPEFLTYFNYEAQPDKSGLPSDRFSAERPEGSISTLTIQRTEQRDSAMYRCASSWDRGTGELFFGEGSRLTVL.

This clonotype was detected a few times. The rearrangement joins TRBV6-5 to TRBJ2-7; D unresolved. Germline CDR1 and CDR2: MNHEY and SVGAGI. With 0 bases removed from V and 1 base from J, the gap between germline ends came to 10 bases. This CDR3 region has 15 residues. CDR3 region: CASSYSSGWSYEQYF. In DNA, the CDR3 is TGTGCCAGCAGTTACTCTTCAGGCTGGTCCTACGAGCAGTACTTC.

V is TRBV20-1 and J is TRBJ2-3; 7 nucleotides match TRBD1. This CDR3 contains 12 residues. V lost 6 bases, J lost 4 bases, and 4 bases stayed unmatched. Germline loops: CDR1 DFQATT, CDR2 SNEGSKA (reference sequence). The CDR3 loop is CSAVQGSDTQYF. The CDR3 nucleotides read TGCAGTGCCGTACAGGGGTCAGATACGCAGTATTTT.

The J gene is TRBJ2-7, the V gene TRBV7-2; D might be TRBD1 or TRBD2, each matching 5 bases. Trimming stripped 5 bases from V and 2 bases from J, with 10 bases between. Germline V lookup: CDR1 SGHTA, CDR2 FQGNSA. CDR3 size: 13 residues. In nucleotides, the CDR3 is TGTGCCAGCAGCCCTACGGGGCCCTACGAGCAGTACTTC. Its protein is CASSPTGPYEQYF.

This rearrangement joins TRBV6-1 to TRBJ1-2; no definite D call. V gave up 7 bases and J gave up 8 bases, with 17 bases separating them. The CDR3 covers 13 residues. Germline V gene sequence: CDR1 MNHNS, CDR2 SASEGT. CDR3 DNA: TGTGCCAGCACCGCTACAGAGTCTAACGGCTACACCTTC. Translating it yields CASTATESNGYTF.

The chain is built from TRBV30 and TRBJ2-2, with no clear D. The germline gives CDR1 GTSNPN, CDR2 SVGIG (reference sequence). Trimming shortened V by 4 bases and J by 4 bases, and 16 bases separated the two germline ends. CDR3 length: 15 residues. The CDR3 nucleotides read TGTGCCTGGACCCGATTACGAGGTACCACCGGGGAGCTGTTTTTT. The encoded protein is CAWTRLRGTTGELFF.

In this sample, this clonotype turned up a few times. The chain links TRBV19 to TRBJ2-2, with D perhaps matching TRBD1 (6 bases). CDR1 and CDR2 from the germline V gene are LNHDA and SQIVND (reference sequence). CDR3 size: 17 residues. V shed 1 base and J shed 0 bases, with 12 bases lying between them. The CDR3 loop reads CASSIASDSANTGELFF. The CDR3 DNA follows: TGTGCCAGTAGTATAGCCTCGGACAGCGCGAACACCGGGGAGCTGTTTTTT.

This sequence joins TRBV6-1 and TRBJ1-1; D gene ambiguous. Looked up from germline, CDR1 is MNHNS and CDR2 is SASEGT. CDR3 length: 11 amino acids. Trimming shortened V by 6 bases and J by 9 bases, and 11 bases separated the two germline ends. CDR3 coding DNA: TGTGCCAGCAGGGAACCAAGACAAGCTTTCTTT. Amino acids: CASREPRQAFF.

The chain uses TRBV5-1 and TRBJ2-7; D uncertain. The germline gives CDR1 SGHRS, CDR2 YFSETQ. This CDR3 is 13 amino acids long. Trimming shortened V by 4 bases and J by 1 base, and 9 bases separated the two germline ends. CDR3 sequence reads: CASSQPESYEQYF. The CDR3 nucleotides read TGCGCCAGCAGCCAGCCAGAGTCCTACGAGCAGTACTTC.

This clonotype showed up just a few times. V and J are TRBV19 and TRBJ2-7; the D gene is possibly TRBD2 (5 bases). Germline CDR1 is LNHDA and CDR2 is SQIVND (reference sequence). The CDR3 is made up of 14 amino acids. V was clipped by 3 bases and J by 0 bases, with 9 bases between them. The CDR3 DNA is TGTGCCAGTAGTATTACCGGGAACTCCTACGAGCAGTACTTC. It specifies CASSITGNSYEQYF.

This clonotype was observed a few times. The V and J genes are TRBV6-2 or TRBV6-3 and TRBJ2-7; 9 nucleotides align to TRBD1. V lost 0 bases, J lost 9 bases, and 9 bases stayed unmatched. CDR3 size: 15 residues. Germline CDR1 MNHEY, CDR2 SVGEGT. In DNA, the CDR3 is TGTGCCAGCAGTTACTCGATGGGACAGGGTGTACGGCAGTACTTC. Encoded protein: CASSYSMGQGVRQYF.